The 26 T cell receptor beta chains below all came from one sample that was sequenced in a study of blood T cell repertoires in COVID-19. Only in-frame clones appear in the TCRdb table, and some are missing; sequencing was by immunoSEQ multiplex PCR. Here the sample spans roughly 190,000 clones, 82% being singletons. The specimen sequenced was peripheral blood. The receptors were gathered from a woman aged 60-75 years with COVID-19, enrolled during active disease.

CDR3 sequence: CASSLDGDGYTF. CDR3 DNA sequence: TGTGCCAGCAGTTTAGACGGGGATGGCTACACCTTC. V and J are TRBV27 and TRBJ1-2; D is unresolved. Trimming stripped 2 bases from V and 6 bases from J, with 7 bases between. From germline, CDR1 is MNHEY and CDR2 SMNVEV (reference sequence). The CDR3 sequence is 12 residues long.

The CDR3, as DNA: TGTGCCAGCAGCTCCGGGACAGGGGAAGTGGATACGCAGTATTTT. Residues: CASSSGTGEVDTQYF. The rearrangement links TRBV5-4 to TRBJ2-3, with 10 nucleotides matching TRBD1. Losses at the gene ends were 3 bases for V and 6 bases for J; bases not matched to a gene: 7. CDR3 size: 15 residues. CDR1 and CDR2 (germline): SGHNT, YYREEE (reference sequence).

The genes are TRBV6-6 and TRBJ2-1; 8 bases map to TRBD1. There are 14 residues in the CDR3. Per germline, CDR1 MNHNY and CDR2 SVGAGI (reference sequence). V shed 0 bases, J shed 15 bases, and the junction held 10 bases outside the gene matches. CDR3 DNA: TGTGCCAGCAGTTACTCGACCCAGGGGGCGTTTCTGTTCTTC. It specifies CASSYSTQGAFLFF.

A single count supports this clone. This chain links TRBV28 with TRBJ2-1; D may be TRBD1 (6 bases). This CDR3 region has 16 residues. In germline, CDR1 is MDHEN, CDR2 SYDVKM. V was clipped by 6 bases and J by 3 bases, with 18 bases between them. In DNA form, the CDR3 reads TGTGCCAGCAGACCACCCAGGGGAAAACACTACAATGAGCAGTTCTTC. It encodes CASRPPRGKHYNEQFF.

The chain employs TRBV28 and TRBJ2-3; D gene unclear. The germline V gene has CDR1 MDHEN and CDR2 SYDVKM. Trimming left V 6 bases short and J 1 base short, with 14 bases between. The CDR3 covers 15 residues. The CDR3 DNA reads as TGTGCCAGCAGAACTCCCCGACTGGGCACAGATACGCAGTATTTT. It translates to CASRTPRLGTDTQYF.

The chain carries TRBV2 and TRBJ2-4; TRBD2 is a possible D gene (6 bases). Germline lookup yields CDR1 SNHLY and CDR2 FYNNEI. V lost 6 bases to trimming and J lost 4 bases, with 16 bases between them. The length of the CDR3 is 15 residues. CDR3 in amino acids: CASSPLEEGKNIQYF. In nucleotides, the CDR3 is TGTGCCAGCAGCCCACTGGAGGAGGGGAAAAACATTCAGTACTTC. Together with reference TRBV2 and TRBJ2-4, the CDR3 gives the full variable domain: EPEVTQTPSHQVTQMGQEVILRCVPISNHLYFYWYRQILGQKVEFLVSFYNNEISEKSEIFDDQFSVERPDGSNFTLKIRSTKLEDSAMYFCASSPLEEGKNIQYFGAGTRLSVL.

The chain couples TRBV5-5 to TRBJ1-6; TRBD1 aligns across 7 bases. Germline V gives CDR1 SGHKS, CDR2 YYEKEE (reference sequence). J lost 9 bases, V lost 5 bases, and 8 bases had no gene match. CDR3 size: 14 residues. The CDR3 sequence: CASRIQGPGSPLHF. Written as DNA, the CDR3 is TGTGCCAGCAGAATACAGGGGCCCGGTTCACCCCTCCACTTT.

The chain recombines TRBV4-3 with TRBJ1-6; 7 nucleotides align to TRBD1. The CDR3 covers 14 residues. CDR1 is LGHNA, CDR2 YSLEER, per germline. Unmatched junction bases numbered 3, after V lost 2 bases and J lost 8 bases. Here the CDR3 reads CASSQMGQYSPLHF. As DNA, the CDR3 is TGCGCCAGCAGCCAAATGGGACAGTATTCACCCCTCCACTTT.

The chain's CDR3 is CASGAGVSNTGELFF. In DNA, the CDR3 is TGTGCTAGTGGGGCAGGGGTTTCGAACACCGGGGAGCTGTTTTTT. This rearrangement joins TRBV12-5 to TRBJ2-2; D might be TRBD1 (6 bases). The germline gives CDR1 LGHNT, CDR2 FRNRAP. This CDR3 region has 15 residues. The V and J ends lost 6 bases and 0 bases respectively, with 11 bases between them.

The J gene is TRBJ1-2, the V gene TRBV5-6, with a weak D call TRBD1 (5 bases). Trimming stripped 4 bases from V and 2 bases from J, with 12 bases between. The CDR3 has 14 amino acids. CDR1 and CDR2 from the germline V gene are SGHDT and YYEEEE. In DNA, the CDR3 is TGTGCCAGCAGCGTCGGGACTGGGAACTATGGCTACACCTTC. Residues: CASSVGTGNYGYTF.

This chain links TRBV19 with TRBJ1-2; D unclear. V lost 3 bases to trimming and J lost 8 bases, with 10 bases between them. Germline CDR1 is LNHDA and CDR2 is SQIVND (reference sequence). This CDR3 region has 12 residues. CDR3 protein: CASSIGVRGYTF. CDR3 in DNA: TGTGCCAGTAGTATCGGGGTGCGGGGCTACACCTTC.

This CDR3 reads CASSQGRGRRNEQFF. CDR3 nucleotides: TGCGCCAGCAGCCAAGGACGGGGTCGGCGCAATGAGCAGTTCTTC. This chain uses TRBV4-3 with TRBJ2-1; TRBD2 might be the D (5 bases). This CDR3 spans 15 amino acids. V shed 1 base and J shed 6 bases, with 13 bases lying between them. Germline CDR1 and CDR2: LGHNA and YSLEER.

The chain has TRBV7-8 and TRBJ1-2; D is uncertain. Per the germline V gene, CDR1 is SGHVS and CDR2 is FQNEAQ. The CDR3 sequence is 18 residues long. Trimming pared 0 bases from V and 0 bases from J, leaving 17 bases between. CDR3 sequence: CASSLAFATRSANYGYTF. The CDR3 coding sequence is TGTGCCAGCAGCTTAGCGTTCGCCACTCGGAGCGCTAACTATGGCTACACCTTC.

The CDR3: CASSGSGGSTGELFF. CDR3 DNA sequence: TGTGCCAGCAGCGGTAGCGGGGGATCAACCGGGGAGCTGTTTTTT. The V and J genes are TRBV9 and TRBJ2-2; 9 bases are a match to TRBD2. The germline gives CDR1 SGDLS, CDR2 YYNGEE. The trim removed 3 bases at V and 5 bases at J, leaving 5 bases unmatched. This CDR3 region has 15 residues.

The V call is TRBV6-2 or TRBV6-3, the J call TRBJ2-5, with D possibly matching TRBD1 (6 bases). Between the trimmed V and J ends, which lost 5 bases and 1 base, there was a span of 8 bases. Germline lookup yields CDR1 MNHEY and CDR2 SVGEGT. The CDR3 is 13 amino acids. For the CDR3, the DNA is TGTGCCAGCAGTGGACAGTCCCAAGAGACCCAGTACTTC. As protein: CASSGQSQETQYF.

The rearrangement joins TRBV27 to TRBJ1-6; D possibly corresponds to TRBD1 (5 bases). This CDR3 region has 17 residues. Trimming removed 3 bases at V and 4 bases at J, with 16 bases between. Germline V gene data show CDR1 as MNHEY and CDR2 as SMNVEV (reference sequence). CDR3 DNA: TGTGCCAGCAGTTTCGGAGTCGTAGGGGATTATAATTCACCCCTCCACTTT. Its protein is CASSFGVVGDYNSPLHF.

This chain connects TRBV28 to TRBJ1-4; a possible D gene is TRBD1 (5 bases). The CDR3 spans 16 residues. Germline V CDR1 and CDR2: MDHEN, SYDVKM. Trimming took off 6 bases at V and 4 bases at J, with 18 bases between the two ends. The CDR3 sequence: CASSPGRGTLNEKLFF. For the CDR3, the DNA is TGTGCCAGCAGCCCCGGGAGGGGAACTCTTAATGAAAAACTGTTTTTT. Supplemented by reference TRBV28 and TRBJ1-4, the full variable domain reads DVKVTQSSRYLVKRTGEKVFLECVQDMDHENMFWYRQDPGLGLRLIYFSYDVKMKEKGDIPEGYSVSREKKERFSLILESASTNQTSMYLCASSPGRGTLNEKLFFGSGTQLSVL.

This sequence joins TRBV19 and TRBJ1-5, with D perhaps matching TRBD1 (5 bases). CDR1 LNHDA and CDR2 SQIVND come from the germline V gene (reference sequence). V lost 6 bases, J lost 2 bases, and 17 bases lay in between. The CDR3 sequence is 16 residues long. CDR3 nucleotides: TGTGCCAGTAGCTGGAGGGAGGGGCAGGGCAATCAGCCCCAGCATTTT. This codes for CASSWREGQGNQPQHF.

The chain couples TRBV11-2 to TRBJ2-1; a possible D gene is TRBD1 (6 bases). The CDR3 runs to 13 residues. Trimming removed 2 bases from V and 9 bases from J, with 11 bases in between. In germline, CDR1 is SGHAT, CDR2 FQNNGV. The CDR3 region is CASSLSRQAEQFF. The CDR3 DNA sequence: TGTGCCAGCAGCTTATCGAGACAGGCTGAGCAGTTCTTC.

This clone was seen a handful of times. CDR3 residues: CASSMQGIHSGNTIYF. The DNA for the CDR3 is TGTGCCAGTAGTATGCAGGGGATTCACTCTGGAAACACCATATATTTT. The chain employs TRBV19 and TRBJ1-3; D perhaps matches TRBD1 (6 bases). V was clipped by 3 bases and J by 0 bases, with 12 bases between them. CDR1 LNHDA and CDR2 SQIVND come from the germline V gene (reference sequence). The CDR3 consists of 16 residues.

The chain employs TRBV11-2 and TRBJ2-1; TRBD1 aligns across 9 bases. This CDR3 region has 16 residues. CDR1 is SGHAT and CDR2 is FQNNGV in the germline V gene. V was clipped by 1 base and J by 3 bases; unmatched bases: 4. The CDR3 region is CASSLGGGQGYNEQFF. In nucleotides, the CDR3 is TGTGCCAGCAGCTTAGGGGGGGGACAGGGCTACAATGAGCAGTTCTTC.

The chain combines TRBV19 with TRBJ2-1; 7 nucleotides match TRBD2. The CDR3 sequence is 14 residues long. Per germline, CDR1 LNHDA and CDR2 SQIVND (reference sequence). Trimming removed 8 bases from V and 0 bases from J; junction bases left unmatched: 4. The CDR3 bases are TGTGCCAGTCCTAGCGGATGCTCCTACAATGAGCAGTTCTTC. This translates into CASPSGCSYNEQFF. Full variable domain (outside the CDR3, taken from reference TRBV19 and TRBJ2-1): DGGITQSPKYLFRKEGQNVTLSCEQNLNHDAMYWYRQDPGQGLRLIYYSQIVNDFQKGDIAEGYSVSREKKESFPLTVTSAQKNPTAFYLCASPSGCSYNEQFFGPGTRLTVL.

V and J are TRBV6-1 and TRBJ2-1, with D possibly being TRBD2 (5 bases). The CDR3 is 16 amino acids. Germline CDR1 is MNHNS and CDR2 is SASEGT. V lost 6 bases to trimming and J lost 2 bases, with 17 bases between them. This CDR3 is CASSEKRPFTYNEQFF. The CDR3 region has the DNA TGTGCCAGCAGCGAAAAGCGGCCGTTCACCTACAATGAGCAGTTCTTC.

The chain uses TRBV9 and TRBJ1-6, with TRBD1 matching 9 bases. Trimming removed 3 bases from V and 5 bases from J; junction bases left unmatched: 3. This CDR3 is built from 15 residues. Germline V gene lookup returns CDR1 SGDLS and CDR2 YYNGEE. The CDR3 loop reads CASSARTGDNSPLHF. The CDR3 coding sequence is TGTGCCAGCAGCGCCAGGACAGGGGATAATTCACCCCTCCACTTT.

The DNA of the CDR3 is TGTGCCAGCAGGAGAAGCGTGGGGGAGGGGAATGAGCAGTTCTTC. Translated: CASRRSVGEGNEQFF. This chain joins TRBV3-1 (or the pseudogene TRBV3-2) and TRBJ2-1; TRBD2 matches at 7 bases. The CDR3 is 15 amino acids. V trimming: 6 bases; J trimming: 7 bases; junction bases outside the gene matches: 12. Germline values: CDR1 LGHDT, CDR2 YNNKEL (reference sequence).

This chain connects TRBV6-1 to TRBJ2-2; 8 bases match TRBD2. CDR1 is MNHNS, CDR2 SASEGT, per germline. The CDR3 consists of 16 residues. J was trimmed by 6 bases and V by 4 bases; bases with no gene match: 10. The CDR3 DNA is TGTGCCAGCAGTGTTGGTTCGGGAGGGGGTGCCGGGGAGCTGTTTTTT. Its protein is CASSVGSGGGAGELFF.